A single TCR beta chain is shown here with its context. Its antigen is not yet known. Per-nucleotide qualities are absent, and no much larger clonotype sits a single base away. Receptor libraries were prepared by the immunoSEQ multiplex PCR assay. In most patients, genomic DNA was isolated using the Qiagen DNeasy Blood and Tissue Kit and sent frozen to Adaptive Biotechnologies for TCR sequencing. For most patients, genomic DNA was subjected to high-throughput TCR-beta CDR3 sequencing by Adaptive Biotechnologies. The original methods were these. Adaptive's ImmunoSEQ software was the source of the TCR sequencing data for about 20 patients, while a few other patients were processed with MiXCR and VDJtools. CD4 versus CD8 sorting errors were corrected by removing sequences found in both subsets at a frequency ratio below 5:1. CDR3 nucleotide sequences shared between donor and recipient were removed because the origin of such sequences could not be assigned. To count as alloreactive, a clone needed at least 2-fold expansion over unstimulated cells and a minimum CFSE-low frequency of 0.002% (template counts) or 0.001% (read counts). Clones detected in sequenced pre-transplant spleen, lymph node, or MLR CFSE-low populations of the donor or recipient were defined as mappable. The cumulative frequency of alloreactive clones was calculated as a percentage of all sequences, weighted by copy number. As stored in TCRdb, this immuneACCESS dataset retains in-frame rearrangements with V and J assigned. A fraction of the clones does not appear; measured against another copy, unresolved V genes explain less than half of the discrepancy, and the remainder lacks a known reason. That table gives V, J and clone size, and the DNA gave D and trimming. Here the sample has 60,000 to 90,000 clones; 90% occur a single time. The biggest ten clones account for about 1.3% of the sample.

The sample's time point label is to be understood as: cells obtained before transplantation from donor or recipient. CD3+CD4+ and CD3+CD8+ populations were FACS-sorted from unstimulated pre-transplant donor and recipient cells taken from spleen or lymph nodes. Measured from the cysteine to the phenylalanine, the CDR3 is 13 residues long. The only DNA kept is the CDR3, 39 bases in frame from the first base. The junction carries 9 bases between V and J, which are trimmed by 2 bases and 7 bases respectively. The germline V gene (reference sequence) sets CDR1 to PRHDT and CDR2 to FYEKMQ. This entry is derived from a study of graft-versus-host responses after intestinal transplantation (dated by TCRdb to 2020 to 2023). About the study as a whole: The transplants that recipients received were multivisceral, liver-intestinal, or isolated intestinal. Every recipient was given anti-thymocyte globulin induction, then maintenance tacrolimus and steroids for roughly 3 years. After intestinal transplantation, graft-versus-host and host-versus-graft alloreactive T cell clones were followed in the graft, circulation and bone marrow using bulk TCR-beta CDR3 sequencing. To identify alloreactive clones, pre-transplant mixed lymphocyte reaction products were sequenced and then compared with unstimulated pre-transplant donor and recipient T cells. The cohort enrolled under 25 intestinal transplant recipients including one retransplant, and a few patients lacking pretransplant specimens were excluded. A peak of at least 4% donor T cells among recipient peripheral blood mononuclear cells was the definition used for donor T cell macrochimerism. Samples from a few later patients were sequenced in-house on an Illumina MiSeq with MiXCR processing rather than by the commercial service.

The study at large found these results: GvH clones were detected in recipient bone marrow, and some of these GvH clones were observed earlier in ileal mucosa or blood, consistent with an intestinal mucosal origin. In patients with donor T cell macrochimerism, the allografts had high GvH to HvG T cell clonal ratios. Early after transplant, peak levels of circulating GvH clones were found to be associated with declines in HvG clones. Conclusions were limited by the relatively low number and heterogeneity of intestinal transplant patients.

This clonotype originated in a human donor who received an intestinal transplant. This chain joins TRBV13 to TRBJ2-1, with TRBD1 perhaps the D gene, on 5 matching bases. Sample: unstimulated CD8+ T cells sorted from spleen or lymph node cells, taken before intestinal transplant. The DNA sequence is TGTGCCAGCAGCTTAAAGGGGTCAAATGAGCAGTTCTTC. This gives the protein CASSLKGSNEQFF.